The 16 T cell receptor beta chains below were found in one sample sequenced in a study of cytomegalovirus exposure and HLA in healthy donors. Vbeta (60) and Jbeta (13) primers were used in the PCR. The data were produced by immunoSEQ multiplex PCR, yet TCRdb's version contains in-frame clones alone and is incomplete. This sample yields some 130,000 clones, of which 81% are seen a single time; 0.55% to 0.75% belongs to the top ten. The material sequenced was PBMCs. The receptors shown here come from a man aged 18 to 29 in good health and CMV-seronegative.

The rearrangement links TRBV27 to TRBJ2-1; 12 bases agree with TRBD2. Germline loops: CDR1 MNHEY, CDR2 SMNVEV (reference sequence). With 5 bases clipped from V and 2 bases from J, the junction kept 7 bases outside the gene matches. The CDR3 has 17 residues. The chain's CDR3 is CASSPQTSGGPYNEQFF. The DNA for the CDR3 is TGTGCCAGCAGTCCCCAAACTAGCGGGGGGCCCTACAATGAGCAGTTCTTC.

The chain recombines TRBV4-3 with TRBJ1-2, with 8 bases that match TRBD1. CDR3 length equals 14 residues. The ends lost 3 bases at V and 8 bases at J; junction bases unmatched: 8. Looked up from germline, CDR1 is LGHNA and CDR2 is YSLEER. The CDR3 DNA sequence: TGCGCCAGCAGCCAGACTACAGGGGGGCAAGGCTACACCTTC. Translation gives CASSQTTGGQGYTF.

The V and J genes are TRBV5-6 and TRBJ2-2; D not certain. Deletions cut 3 bases from V and 2 bases from J, with 14 bases between. Germline CDR1 is SGHDT and CDR2 is YYEEEE. The CDR3 loop spans 16 amino acids. CDR3 nucleotides: TGTGCCAGCAGCTGGAGCCCGTTCCCCAACACCGGGGAGCTGTTTTTT. Encoded protein: CASSWSPFPNTGELFF.

The DNA for the CDR3 is TGTGCCAGCAGCTTGGACAGTCTGAACACTGAAGCTTTCTTT. It is translated as CASSLDSLNTEAFF. V and J are TRBV5-5 and TRBJ1-1, with D unresolved. The V and J ends lost 0 bases and 0 bases respectively, with 6 bases between them. The length of the CDR3 is 14 residues. Germline loops: CDR1 SGHKS, CDR2 YYEKEE (reference sequence). The variable domain in full, completed from reference TRBV5-5 and TRBJ1-1, reads DAGVTQSPTHLIKTRGQQVTLRCSPISGHKSVSWYQQVLGQGPQFIFQYYEKEERGRGNFPDRFSARQFPNYSSELNVNALLLGDSALYLCASSLDSLNTEAFFGQGTRLTVV.

This clone was seen a few times. The chain uses TRBV5-1 and TRBJ2-7; perhaps TRBD1 as D (6 bases). Germline CDR1 is SGHRS and CDR2 is YFSETQ. This CDR3 is built from 17 residues. The V end was cut by 0 bases, the J end by 6 bases, with 22 bases between. As DNA, the CDR3 is TGCGCCAGCAGCTTGGGCAAGACAGGAGGACAATTCGGCGAGCAGTACTTC. Translation gives CASSLGKTGGQFGEQYF.

The chain carries TRBV27 and TRBJ1-6; maybe TRBD1 (5 bases). Germline V gene sequence: CDR1 MNHEY, CDR2 SMNVEV (reference sequence). Trimming removed 2 bases at V and 7 bases at J, with 15 bases between. This CDR3 comprises 16 residues. DNA of the CDR3: TGTGCCAGCAGTTTAGCCCCTGGACATTCAAATTCACCCCTCCACTTT. This sequence encodes CASSLAPGHSNSPLHF.

This sequence joins TRBV30 and TRBJ1-5; TRBD1 aligns across 9 bases. Trimming took 4 bases from V and 0 from J; bases not matched to a gene: 4. CDR3 length: 15 amino acids. CDR1 and CDR2 (germline): GTSNPN, SVGIG (reference sequence). CDR3 amino acids: CAWKGQGYSNQPQHF. The CDR3 nucleotides read TGTGCCTGGAAAGGACAGGGGTATAGCAATCAGCCCCAGCATTTT.

This clone was recorded a few times. J is TRBJ1-5 and V is TRBV19; the match to TRBD1 covers 10 bases. This CDR3 region has 17 residues. V trimming: 5 bases; J trimming: 5 bases; junction bases outside the gene matches: 12. CDR1 is LNHDA and CDR2 is SQIVND in the germline V gene (reference sequence). The CDR3 nucleotides read TGTGCCAGTAGTGAGGGACAGGGGATCGGGGGACATCAGCCCCAGCATTTT. Amino acids: CASSEGQGIGGHQPQHF.

V usage is TRBV5-1 and J usage is TRBJ1-1; TRBD1 is a possible D gene (6 bases). Germline V gene data show CDR1 as SGHRS and CDR2 as YFSETQ. CDR3 length equals 14 residues. With 1 base removed from V and 4 bases from J, the gap between germline ends came to 11 bases. The CDR3 here is CASSLYRAGTEAFF. The CDR3 DNA reads as TGCGCCAGCAGCTTGTACAGGGCGGGCACTGAAGCTTTCTTT.

This chain uses TRBV6-4 with TRBJ1-1; 9 nucleotides agree with TRBD1. The junction had 3 bases not matched to a gene; V was cut back by 0 bases and J by 4 bases. Germline V gene data show CDR1 as MRHNA and CDR2 as SNTAGT. This CDR3 spans 15 amino acids. Here the CDR3 reads CASSDSLTGGTEAFF. The CDR3, as DNA: TGTGCCAGCAGTGACTCATTGACAGGGGGCACTGAAGCTTTCTTT.

This clone was observed once. The chain has TRBV29-1 and TRBJ2-7, with 9 bases aligning to TRBD1. J was trimmed by 4 bases and V by 4 bases; bases with no gene match: 14. This CDR3 region has 16 residues. CDR1 is SQVTM, CDR2 ANQGSEA, per germline. The DNA of the CDR3 is TGCAGCGTTGGGTATTCTTACAGGGGGCAACAATACGAGCAGTACTTC. Encoded protein: CSVGYSYRGQQYEQYF.

The chain is built from TRBV19 and TRBJ1-1, with D hard to call. From germline, CDR1 is LNHDA and CDR2 SQIVND (reference sequence). Trimming cost V 5 bases and J 0 bases, with 13 bases left between them. The CDR3 has 15 amino acids. The CDR3: CASSPSPVLNTEAFF. The CDR3 region has the DNA TGTGCCAGTAGTCCAAGCCCGGTACTGAACACTGAAGCTTTCTTT.

V is TRBV4-3 and J is TRBJ1-2; 8 positions agree with TRBD1. The V and J ends lost 2 bases and 8 bases, in that order; junction bases with no gene match: 7. CDR3 length: 14 residues. Germline CDR1 is LGHNA and CDR2 is YSLEER. DNA for the CDR3: TGCGCCAGCAGCCAAAGCGGACAGGGAAGGGGCTACACCTTC. It translates to CASSQSGQGRGYTF.

The gene calls are TRBV18 and TRBJ2-1, with 7 bases aligning to TRBD2. Germline V gene lookup returns CDR1 KGHSH and CDR2 LQKENI. Trimming at V came to 1 base and at J to 0 bases, leaving 3 bases not matched to a gene. The CDR3 spans 16 residues. In nucleotides, the CDR3 is TGTGCCAGCTCACCACGGGAGGGGAGCTCCTACAATGAGCAGTTCTTC. Its protein product is CASSPREGSSYNEQFF.

The chain employs TRBV19 and TRBJ1-3; maybe TRBD1 (5 bases). The CDR3 is made up of 16 amino acids. CDR1 LNHDA and CDR2 SQIVND come from the germline V gene (reference sequence). V was cut by 4 bases and J by 4 bases, with 17 bases left in between. CDR3 loop: CASSRRGPIGGNTIYF. For the CDR3, the DNA is TGTGCCAGTAGTAGGCGGGGACCCATCGGGGGAAACACCATATATTTT.

V gene TRBV21-1 combines with J gene TRBJ1-1; TRBD1, the D gene given by the table, was not confirmed from the DNA. TRBV21-1 is a pseudogene locus. This CDR3 is built from 14 residues. Written as DNA, the CDR3 is TGTGCCAGCAGCAAAGTGCCAGGGGGGACTGAAGCTTTCTTT. Its protein product is CASSKVPGGTEAFF.